The 2 T cell receptor beta chains below were found in one sample sequenced in a study of vaccination and CD4 T cells after COVID-19. Treatment noted: approximately nine-day PBMC culture with coronavirus spike peptide pools or control peptides (ViraFEST assay). Cultured CD4+ T cell DNA underwent sequencing with the Oncomine TCR Beta short-read assay. TCRdb reprocessed the PCR reads via MiXCR and lists one record per CDR3 protein. The top ten clones hold roughly 12% of a sample with about 20,000 distinct CDR3 sequences, around a third of them seen once. Antigen specificity for these receptors is unknown. The sample taken for sequencing was cultured CD4+ T cells from blood. The receptor source for this set is a human donor with COVID-19.

The chain carries TRBV25-1 and TRBJ1-2, with D uncertain. The CDR3 has 14 amino acids. Trimming took off 1 base at V and 1 base at J, with 7 bases between the two ends. Germline CDR1 MGHDK, CDR2 SYGVNS. CDR3: CASSESGDNYGYTF. The CDR3 DNA sequence: TGTGCCAGCAGTGAATCCGGGGATAACTATGGCTACACCTTC.

The CDR3 DNA is TGCAGTGCTAGCGCTTTCACCGGGGGGAGCACAGATACGCAGTATTTT. It translates to CSASAFTGGSTDTQYF. The chain has TRBV20-1 and TRBJ2-3; 7 nucleotides agree with TRBD2. The CDR3 totals 16 residues. CDR1 and CDR2 from the germline V gene are DFQATT and SNEGSKA (reference sequence). V shed 3 bases and J 0 bases; nucleotides not matched to a gene: 9.